This TCR beta chain was captured in a study of cytomegalovirus exposure and HLA in healthy donors (dated 2017 in TCRdb). Looking at the study overall: In an earlier analysis of several hundred of the donors, 250 to 300 Gb of sequence data and just under 120 million unique TCR beta sequences from about 179 million T cells were reported. Approximately 300 gigabases of sequencing data and approximately 80 million unique TCR sequences were included in an early release covering roughly 600 HLA-typed donors. Of the 350 to 400 genotyped donors, 81% fell in the genetic ancestry cluster associated with self-reported Caucasian donors. The study aimed to test whether signatures of past pathogen exposure could be identified by cataloging public T cell receptors. Using immunosequencing, the study profiled T cell repertoires from roughly 650 subjects and related those repertoires to cytomegalovirus serostatus. Besides the first cohort of hundreds of subjects, a separate validation cohort made up of 120 different subjects was used. To predict cytomegalovirus infection status, the study brought together high-throughput TCR immunosequencing, statistical association of individual TCRs with disease status, and machine learning. A later analysis re-analyzed previously published TCR beta repertoires from 600 to 850 donors and added high-resolution HLA genotyping to study TCR occurrence patterns. Rather than using new phenotypic data, the later analysis identified candidate immune exposures from TCR beta sequences and from how often those sequences occurred across donors. An earlier analysis of around 580 of the donors used high-throughput TCR beta sequencing to judge whether each TCR beta V gene segment behaved as functional or pseudogenic. Donor age, sex, ethnicity and CMV serostatus were compiled together with the repertoire data. A later genetic analysis took genome-wide SNP genotypes for about 55% of the 666 donors and used that subset as a discovery cohort. Every discovery cohort repertoire had been produced on one sequencing platform. HLA typing covered class I and class II loci at four-digit resolution. The number of typed donors differed by locus: about 620-640 for A, B, C, DRB1 and DQB1; 500 to 550 for DQA1; around 610 for DPA1; and roughly 490 for DPB1. Because of strong linkage in the cohort, roughly five DR-DQ haplotypes were treated as single units for association and clustering. Among a few hundred genotyped donors of the cohort, an average of around 240,000 unique TCR beta nucleotide sequences were sequenced per donor, roughly 20% of them non-productive.

In total, fewer than 750 healthy bone marrow donors made up the cohort. At the time of sampling, every cohort member was nominally healthy, though immune exposures that went unrecorded were likely present. The donor was CMV seropositive and was included in the group of 300 or so seropositive cohort members. A peripheral blood sample was collected from each donor, and TCR beta sequencing was performed on peripheral blood mononuclear cells. Genomic DNA extraction from the blood cell samples was performed with the Qiagen DNeasy Blood Extraction Kit. This clone was seen more than once but under ten times. The target of this receptor is not known. One base away there is no much larger clone; base qualities are not given. Trimmed from V: 0 bases; trimmed from J: 5 bases; junction bases lacking a gene match: 6. The CDR3 numbers 15 residues from cysteine through phenylalanine. The read is trimmed to its CDR3 DNA, 45 bases read in frame from base 1. The germline V gene supplies CDR1 SGHTA and CDR2 FQGNSA.

The receptor library was made with the immunoSEQ multiplex PCR assay. The multiplex PCR relied on a mix of 60 forward primers for TCR Vbeta segments and 13 reverse primers for TCR Jbeta segments. A multiplex PCR assay on genomic DNA amplified the CDR3 region of rearranged TCR beta genes. The amplified TCR beta libraries were sequenced on the Illumina HiSeq System as 87-base-pair reads. Processing in the source paper ran as follows. Across the roughly 670 repertoires, a later analysis counted around 80 million unique TCR beta chains, around 10 million of which were shared by at least two donors. To remove PCR and sequencing errors, raw reads were error-corrected and collapsed into unique sequences using a nearest-neighbor algorithm that merged closely related sequences. V, D and J gene segments were assigned by aligning CDR3 sequences to IMGT reference sequences. For a sequence to be retained, a match of at least six nucleotides was required to both a V gene segment and a J gene segment. A rearrangement counted as productive if the CDR3 had no stop codons and remained in frame with V and J, and every other rearrangement counted as non-productive. Following IMGT convention, CDR3 was defined as the stretch from the second conserved V-encoded cysteine to the conserved J-encoded phenylalanine. The earlier analysis of more than 450 of the donors excluded sequences that lacked an unambiguous match to a single V gene segment. In an earlier analysis of several hundred of the donors, V segments were called functional above 56.7% productive rearrangements and were called segregating when the between-donor standard deviation exceeded 5%. To diagnose cytomegalovirus status from the catalog of TCR beta chain sequences, a statistical classification framework was built. In a later analysis, TCR nucleotide sequences were compared against IMGT/GENE-DB human TR gene sequences so that V and J genes could be assigned. In a later analysis, CDR3 sequences and most-parsimonious VDJ recombination scenarios were assigned using the TCRdist pipeline. In a later analysis, each TCR beta chain was defined by its CDR3 amino acid sequence together with its V-gene family, and reads lacking a unique V-gene family were excluded. As a way to deal with suspected cross-contamination and a sequencing artifact, a later analysis dropped roughly 600 nucleotide sequences that were highly shared and had low generation probability. In a later analysis, a clonal expansion index for each public chain was calculated from normalized within-repertoire ranks of inferred template counts. A later analysis computed generation probabilities with a VDJ recombination model fitted to out-of-frame rearrangements, and checked the results against IGoR. In a later analysis, TCR-TCR, TCR-HLA and TCR-CMV co-occurrence was scored with hypergeometric tests, and a repertoire-size bias correction was applied to TCR pairs. In a later analysis, false discovery rates were estimated by permuting HLA or CMV assignments 20 times. A later analysis grouped co-occurring TCRs with DBSCAN, adding TCRdist sequence similarity when clustering within HLA-allele-positive subsets. For co-occurrence clustering, repertoires with fewer than 30,000 or more than 120,000 public chains were excluded, along with several repertoires with anomalous nucleotide sharing. This immuneACCESS table, as held by TCRdb, lists in-frame sequences with V and J called but not all clones. Of the missing ones, under half trace to an unresolved V gene in checked studies; the others have no known cause. V, J and clone size were drawn from that table, and D and trimming were deduced from the DNA. Within this sample are over 55,000 clones, with about 70% of them counted one time only. The biggest ten clones account for approximately 7.6% of the sample.

On the study overall, not on this receptor specifically: Assigning TCR associations to individual alleles was difficult when HLA alleles, especially DR and DQ, strongly co-occurred. A further reported finding was that TCR beta sequences accurately predicted the HLA-A and HLA-B alleles for most subjects in the first cohort. The study gave a list of 150 to 200 TCR beta chains associated with cytomegalovirus. Because counts were too low, roughly 18 rarely observed V segments, including chromosome 9 orphons, were left out of the earlier analysis of 587 of the donors. The classifier was reported to diagnose cytomegalovirus status with high specificity and sensitivity in both the original and validation cohorts. While some public TCRs were present in many individuals, most TCR sequences turned up only very rarely across donors. According to a later analysis, TCR association rates differed among HLA loci, with DRB1 alleles showing the most associated TCRs and HLA-C alleles showing the fewest. Compared with the approximately 710-donor mean, donors in an Asian-associated ancestry cluster had fewer N-insertions in productive TCRs, according to a later genetic analysis. In an earlier analysis of roughly 560 of the donors, most TCR beta V segments were observed in productive rearrangements about 87% or about 30% of the time, broadly matching IMGT annotations. The only immune exposure information available for the cohort was CMV serostatus. According to a later analysis, most CMV-associated TCR beta chains appeared to be HLA-restricted, and the HLA associations seemed to be driven largely by CMV exposure. A later genetic analysis associated a missense DCLRE1C variant with V-gene and J-gene trimming of TCR beta chains, and an independent cohort replicated the association. The authors suggested that the approach could potentially be extended to other disease states and immunological phenotypes. Specific HLA alleles were associated with some 15,000 TCR beta sequences at a false discovery rate of 0.05 in a later analysis. A later analysis found that HLA-associated TCR beta chains were more clonally expanded and had lower generation probabilities than equally common non-associated chains. Some IMGT-functional V segments, including TRBV6-2 and TRBV6-3, could not be distinguished by the 87-base-pair reads and were therefore excluded. According to a later analysis, parvovirus B19, influenza, CMV and Epstein-Barr virus appeared linked to several top co-occurrence clusters. Because HLA typing was unavailable for some donors at each locus, only the typed subset was used in association tests. In vitro tests confirmed that a few of the cytomegalovirus-associated TCR beta chains recognize cytomegalovirus antigens. In this cohort, only TCR beta chains were sequenced, and detectable features were limited by the absence of alpha or paired-chain data. A cluster of highly shared sequence variants was judged likely to represent a technical artifact of the sequencing pipeline. Roughly uniform sequencing depth across donors was assumed in presence/absence analyses, although this assumption may not hold. Linkage disequilibrium might explain the correlated functional status among segregating V segments, but an unknown experimental factor could not be ruled out.

The sequenced material came from PBMCs. The chain is assembled from TRBV7-2 and TRBJ1-1; 7 nucleotides in the junction match TRBD1. The receptor's source is a man in his forties or fifties in good health and CMV-seropositive. The CDR3 reads as follows: CASSLARQGGTEAFF. The DNA sequence is given as TGTGCCAGCAGCTTAGCCAGACAGGGCGGGACTGAAGCTTTCTTT.